This T cell receptor (beta chain) emerged from a study of vaccination and CD4 T cells after COVID-19. Study-wide context: Typically, post-vaccine samples were obtained a median roughly 75 days after dose two, within a range of 14 to 241.

CDR1 and CDR2 from the germline V gene are LNHDA and SQIVND (reference sequence). The V gene end was trimmed by 3 bases and the J gene end by 8 bases; junction bases not matched to a gene: 5. This CDR3 comprises 15 residues. Oncomine TCR Beta short-read sequencing was applied to DNA from cultured CD4+ T cells. Investigators isolated genomic DNA from cultured CD4+ T cells. TCRdb reprocessed the PCR reads via MiXCR and lists one record per CDR3 protein. The sample lists roughly 11,000 distinct CDR3 sequences, around 30% occurring once. On this clonotype itself: What it binds is unknown.

Treatment specified: approximately 11-day PBMC culture with coronavirus spike peptide pools or control peptides (ViraFEST assay). The unexposed donor's CD4+ T cells were collected before the COVID-19 pandemic (2011-2018). The receptor was isolated from a human donor in good health. V usage is TRBV19 and J usage is TRBJ2-1; TRBD2 aligns across 12 bases. Sequenced sample: CD4+ T cells from blood, cultured in vitro. CDR3 bases: TGTGCCAGTAGTATTCTAGCGGGAGGGCCGGATGAGCAGTTCTTC. This gives the protein CASSILAGGPDEQFF.